This TCR beta chain was documented in a study of blood T cell repertoires in COVID-19. About the research overall: T cells, B-cell-depleted T cells, or PBMCs supplied cDNA or gDNA.

The authors' processing: Using reference gene primer amplification, nucleated cell counts were estimated. The table came from immunoSEQ multiplex PCR; TCRdb's copy has only in-frame clones and leaves some out. That table gives V, J and clone size, and the DNA gave D and trimming. The repertoire has around 160,000 clones, 75% to 90% of them found once; the top ten carry approximately 8%. This CDR3 has 12 residues. The V gene's germline CDR1 is MNHEY and CDR2 SVGAGI. V lost 6 bases to trimming and J lost 4 bases, with 9 bases between them. The Seattle patients joined while their infection was active and were tracked longitudinally afterward.

The source is a woman aged 60-70 years with COVID-19, enrolled during active disease. The sequencing sample was made of peripheral blood. The chain is built from TRBV6-5 and TRBJ1-2; TRBD1 might be the D (6 bases). The CDR3 here is CASRVDSYGYTF. CDR3 sequence (DNA): TGTGCCAGCAGGGTGGACAGCTATGGCTACACCTTC.